A single sample is the source of the 19 T cell receptor beta chains below, sequenced in a study of neurological immune-mediated disorders. TCRdb reprocessed the 5' RACE reads with MiXCR, giving one entry per CDR3 protein. The sample contains about 43,000 distinct CDR3 sequences, approximately 12% of which appear only once. Sequencing was performed on PBMCs. The receptors were sampled from a female donor in good health.

This clonotype has at least ten counts. This chain links TRBV5-6 with TRBJ1-1; the D is unclear. The CDR3 spans 15 residues. Trimming took off 1 base at V and 10 bases at J, with 20 bases between the two ends. Per germline, CDR1 SGHDT and CDR2 YYEEEE. CDR3 bases: TGTGCCAGCAGCTTGCGACCCCAGGTTTTGTCGGGAGCTTTCTTT. Translation gives CASSLRPQVLSGAFF.

This clonotype was observed at least ten times. The chain carries TRBV5-1 and TRBJ1-5, with 7 positions matching TRBD1. Germline V CDR1 and CDR2: SGHRS, YFSETQ. V gave up 4 bases and J gave up 10 bases; unmatched junction bases: 17. The CDR3 is 16 residues long. CDR3 amino acids: CASSPGTVLGEEPQHF. The CDR3 DNA is TGCGCCAGCAGCCCCGGGACAGTTTTAGGGGAGGAACCCCAGCATTTT.

This clonotype came up many times. The V call is TRBV29-1, the J call TRBJ2-2; the match to TRBD1 covers 8 bases. The CDR3 runs 16 residues. Germline CDR1 and CDR2: SQVTM and ANQGSEA. Unmatched junction bases numbered 7, after V lost 3 bases and J lost 1 base. DNA for the CDR3: TGCAGCGTTGAGTCTGGCAGGGGGCGGAACACCGGGGAGCTGTTTTTT. Translated, it gives CSVESGRGRNTGELFF.

The table lists this clonotype with many counts. The chain combines TRBV18 with TRBJ1-2; a weak D match, TRBD1 (5 bases). V was shortened by 1 base and J by 1 base, with 19 bases between the two germline ends. The germline CDR1 and CDR2 sequences are KGHSH and LQKENI. The CDR3 contains 18 residues. CDR3 bases: TGTGCCAGCTCACCACGGCCCCCCGGGCAGGGCGGTAACTATGGCTACACCTTC. Its translation is CASSPRPPGQGGNYGYTF. Combining the CDR3 with reference TRBV18 and TRBJ1-2 gives the whole variable domain NAGVMQNPRHLVRRRGQEARLRCSPMKGHSHVYWYRQLPEEGLKFMVYLQKENIIDESGMPKERFSAEFPKEGPSILRIQQVVRGDSAAYFCASSPRPPGQGGNYGYTFGSGTRLTVV.

This clonotype was counted at least ten times. The V call is TRBV5-1, the J call TRBJ2-5; D gene uncertain. The CDR3 extends over 13 amino acids. V was pared by 4 bases and J by 1 base, with 8 bases between. Germline assignment: CDR1 SGHRS and CDR2 YFSETQ. CDR3 loop: CASSRTGQETQYF. DNA of the CDR3: TGCGCCAGCAGCCGCACCGGCCAAGAGACCCAGTACTTC.

This clonotype has ten or more counts. CDR3 in DNA: TGTGCCAGCAGTTTTGCCTACGAGCAGTACTTC. This gives the protein CASSFAYEQYF. The V call is TRBV12-3 or TRBV12-4, the J call TRBJ2-7; D is uncertain. V was pared by 3 bases and J by 2 bases, with 2 bases between. CDR3 length: 11 amino acids.

This clonotype occurred many times. The chain couples TRBV2 to TRBJ2-7; 11 nucleotides align to TRBD2. Germline V gene data show CDR1 as SNHLY and CDR2 as FYNNEI. This CDR3 has 16 residues. V dropped 7 bases and J dropped 4; count of bases not matched to a gene: 12. This chain's CDR3 is CASTLGLAVRTYEQYF. The CDR3 bases are TGTGCCAGCACCCTGGGACTAGCGGTCCGAACTTACGAGCAGTACTTC.

The V gene is TRBV5-6, the J gene TRBJ2-1, with TRBD1 as a possible D gene (6 bases). CDR3 length: 13 amino acids. Between the trimmed V and J ends, which lost 3 bases and 4 bases, there was a span of 8 bases. Germline assignment: CDR1 SGHDT and CDR2 YYEEEE. CDR3 protein: CASSYGQYNEQFF. CDR3 in DNA: TGTGCCAGCAGCTATGGACAGTACAATGAGCAGTTCTTC.

This clonotype was detected ten times or more. J is TRBJ2-5 and V is TRBV29-1, with 10 positions matching TRBD2. This CDR3 region has 15 residues. V trimming: 3 bases; J trimming: 4 bases; junction bases outside the gene matches: 8. From germline, CDR1 is SQVTM and CDR2 ANQGSEA. This CDR3 reads CSVDGASGSGETQYF. CDR3 nucleotide sequence: TGCAGCGTTGATGGGGCTAGCGGGAGTGGAGAGACCCAGTACTTC.

This clonotype was observed at least ten times. V and J are TRBV12-3 or TRBV12-4 and TRBJ2-2, with D uncertain. The CDR3 runs to 17 residues. V lost 7 bases and J 1 base, leaving 19 bases between the germline ends. CDR3 amino acids: CASTSGVLALNTGELFF. DNA of the CDR3: TGTGCCAGCACCTCGGGCGTATTAGCTTTGAACACCGGGGAGCTGTTTTTT.

This clonotype came up many times. The chain recombines TRBV2 with TRBJ1-1; the D gene is possibly TRBD1 (5 bases). Trimming left V 10 bases short and J 1 base short, with 13 bases between. Per the germline V gene, CDR1 is SNHLY and CDR2 is FYNNEI. This CDR3 region has 13 residues. This CDR3 reads CAIQRQTNTEAFF. The CDR3 DNA reads TGTGCCATCCAACGACAGACGAACACTGAAGCTTTCTTT.

This clonotype has a count of ten or more. V is TRBV5-1 and J is TRBJ2-7, with TRBD1 as a possible D gene (6 bases). The CDR3 extends over 14 amino acids. V gave up 2 bases and J gave up 2 bases, with 11 bases separating them. The germline V gene encodes CDR1 SGHRS and CDR2 YFSETQ. CDR3: CASSLLEGAYEQYF. The CDR3 DNA reads TGCGCCAGCAGCTTACTCGAGGGGGCCTACGAGCAGTACTTC.

This clonotype has ten or more counts. This chain connects TRBV5-6 to TRBJ1-2; no clear D gene. CDR3 length: 12 amino acids. Trimming removed 4 bases from V and 5 bases from J, with 9 bases in between. Germline CDR1 SGHDT, CDR2 YYEEEE. The CDR3 here is CASSTDNYGYTF. CDR3 sequence (DNA): TGTGCCAGCAGCACTGACAATTATGGCTACACCTTC.

In this sample, this clonotype turned up many times. V usage is TRBV5-1 and J usage is TRBJ2-5, with 11 bases that match TRBD2. Germline CDR1 SGHRS, CDR2 YFSETQ. Unmatched junction bases numbered 5, after V lost 3 bases and J lost 4 bases. The length of the CDR3 is 15 residues. The CDR3 protein is CASSSIAGGAETQYF. The CDR3 region has the DNA TGCGCCAGCAGCTCGATAGCGGGAGGGGCAGAGACCCAGTACTTC.

By its share, this clonotype is medium-sized. The chain recombines TRBV3-1 with TRBJ1-1; TRBD1 is a possible D gene (5 bases). The CDR3 sequence is 14 residues long. In germline, CDR1 is LGHDT, CDR2 YNNKEL (reference sequence). Deletions cut 1 base from V and 1 base from J, with 7 bases between. The CDR3 sequence: CASSQGGGNTEAFF. The CDR3 bases are TGTGCCAGCAGCCAAGGTGGGGGGAACACTGAAGCTTTCTTT.

The chain employs TRBV4-1 and TRBJ1-3; the D gene is possibly TRBD1 (5 bases). The CDR3 covers 15 residues. V lost 4 bases, J lost 0 bases, and 10 bases lay in between. From germline, CDR1 is MGHRA and CDR2 YSYEKL. The chain's CDR3 is CASSLQANSGNTIYF. In DNA, the CDR3 is TGCGCCAGCAGCCTACAGGCGAACTCTGGAAACACCATATATTTT.

This clonotype was seen ten or more times. The J gene is TRBJ1-2, the V gene TRBV5-1; D is unresolved. The germline V gene encodes CDR1 SGHRS and CDR2 YFSETQ. V was shortened by 0 bases and J by 7 bases, with 7 bases between the two germline ends. This CDR3 has 12 amino acids. The CDR3 reads CASSLERFGYTF. DNA for the CDR3: TGCGCCAGCAGCTTGGAGCGCTTTGGCTACACCTTC.

This clonotype was detected many times. The chain is built from TRBV7-2 and TRBJ2-2; D not resolved. Germline-derived CDR1 and CDR2 are SGHTA and FQGNSA. Between the trimmed V and J ends, which lost 10 bases and 6 bases, there was a span of 18 bases. CDR3 size: 14 residues. CDR3 DNA: TGTGCCAAACGATGGGGAAGTGGATCCGGGGAGCTGTTTTTT. Translation gives CAKRWGSGSGELFF.

This clonotype showed up many times. J is TRBJ1-6 and V is TRBV15, with TRBD1 as a possible D gene (6 bases). Trimming removed 0 bases at V and 13 bases at J, with 10 bases between. CDR1 and CDR2 from the germline V gene are LNHNV and YYDKDF (reference sequence). This CDR3 spans 13 amino acids. The CDR3 loop reads CATSRDLGAPLHF. The CDR3 DNA reads TGTGCCACCAGCAGAGATTTGGGGGCGCCCCTCCACTTT.